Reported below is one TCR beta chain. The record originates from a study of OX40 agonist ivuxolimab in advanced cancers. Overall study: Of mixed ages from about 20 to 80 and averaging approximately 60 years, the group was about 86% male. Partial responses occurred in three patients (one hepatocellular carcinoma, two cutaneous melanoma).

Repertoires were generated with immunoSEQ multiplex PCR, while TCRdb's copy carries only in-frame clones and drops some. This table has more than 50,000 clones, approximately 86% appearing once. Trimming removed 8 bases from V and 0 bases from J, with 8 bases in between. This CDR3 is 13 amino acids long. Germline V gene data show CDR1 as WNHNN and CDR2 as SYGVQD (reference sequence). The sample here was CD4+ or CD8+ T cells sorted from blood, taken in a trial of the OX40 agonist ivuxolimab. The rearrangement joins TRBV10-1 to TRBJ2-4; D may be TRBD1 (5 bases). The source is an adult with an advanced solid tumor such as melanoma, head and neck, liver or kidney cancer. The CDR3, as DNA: TGCGCCAGCCAAGACAGAGCCAAAAACATTCAGTACTTC. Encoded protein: CASQDRAKNIQYF.